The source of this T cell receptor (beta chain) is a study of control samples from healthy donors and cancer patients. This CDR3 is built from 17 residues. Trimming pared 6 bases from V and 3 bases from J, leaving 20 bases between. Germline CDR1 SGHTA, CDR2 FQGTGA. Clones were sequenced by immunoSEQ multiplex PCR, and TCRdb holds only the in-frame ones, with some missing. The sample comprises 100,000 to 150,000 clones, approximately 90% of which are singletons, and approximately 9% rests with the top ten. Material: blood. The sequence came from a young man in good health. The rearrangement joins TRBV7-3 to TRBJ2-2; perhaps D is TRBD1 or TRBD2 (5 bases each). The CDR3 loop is CASSYRRTGTDTGELFF. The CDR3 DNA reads TGTGCCAGCAGTTACAGACGCACCGGGACGGACACCGGGGAGCTGTTTTTT.